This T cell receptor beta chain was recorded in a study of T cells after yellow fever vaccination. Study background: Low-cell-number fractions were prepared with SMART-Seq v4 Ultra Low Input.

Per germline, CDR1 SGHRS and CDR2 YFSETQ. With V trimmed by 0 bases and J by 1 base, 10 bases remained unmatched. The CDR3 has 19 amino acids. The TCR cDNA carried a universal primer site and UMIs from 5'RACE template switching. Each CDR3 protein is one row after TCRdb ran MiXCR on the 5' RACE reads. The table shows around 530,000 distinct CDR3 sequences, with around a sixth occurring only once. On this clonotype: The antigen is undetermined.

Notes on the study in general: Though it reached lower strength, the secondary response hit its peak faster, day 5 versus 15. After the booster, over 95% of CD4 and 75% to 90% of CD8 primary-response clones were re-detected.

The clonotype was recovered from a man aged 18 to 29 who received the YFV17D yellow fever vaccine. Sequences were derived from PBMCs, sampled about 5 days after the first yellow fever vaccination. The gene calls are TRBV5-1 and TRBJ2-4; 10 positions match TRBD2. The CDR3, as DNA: TGCGCCAGCAGCTTGGTTCCAGCGGGGGGGCCGCGGGCCAAAAACATTCAGTACTTC. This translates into CASSLVPAGGPRAKNIQYF.